This T cell receptor beta chain was captured in a study of human T cells and chemical hapten exposure. Broader study findings: TCRs whose frequency exceeded 1 in 1000 remained the same following DPC sensitization.

In the source study's methods: TCRs per sample had a median of around 98,000 and ranged from about 20,000 to 700,000. TCRdb used MiXCR to reprocess the RACE reads, holding one entry per CDR3 protein. TCRdb assigned the V and J calls; the authors' analysis was not used. In the table there are 110,000 to 150,000 distinct CDR3 sequences, about 10% of which are singletons. Documented time point: patch test 2, 6 weeks after DPC sensitization. Treatment indicated: therapeutic diphenylcyclopropenone sensitization with weekly scalp DPC. Blood collection happened ahead of applying each patch test. Losses at the gene ends were 5 bases for V and 2 bases for J; bases not matched to a gene: 6. CDR3 length: 15 residues. Per the germline V gene, CDR1 is LNHDA and CDR2 is SQIVND (reference sequence). This clonotype was detected only a few times. Its antigen is unknown.

The source of this sequence is a woman between 50 and 59 years old with alopecia areata. Some clones in this sample may be carry-over from other donors' samples. Sequenced material: whole blood, taken in connection with sensitization to the hapten diphenylcyclopropenone (DPC). The chain links TRBV19 to TRBJ2-7; 10 positions match TRBD2. The CDR3 DNA sequence: TGTGCCAGTAGTCGTCTAGCGGGGGATCCCTACGAGCAGTACTTC. This gives the protein CASSRLAGDPYEQYF.